These 29 T cell receptor beta chains were sequenced from one sample in a study of blood T cells in healthy people across ages. Combining a sample-barcoded 5' primer with a J-beta primer mix, a second PCR ran for about 6 to 11 cycles. One entry per CDR3 protein, called by TCRdb with MiXCR from the 5' RACE reads. The sample yields around 2 million distinct CDR3 sequences, about 39% seen once. Sequencing was carried out using blood. The receptors come from a human donor in good health.

The chain uses TRBV4-3 and TRBJ2-1; D uncertain. Germline V lookup: CDR1 LGHNA, CDR2 YSLEER. This CDR3 is 16 amino acids long. With 0 bases removed from V and 4 bases from J, the gap between germline ends came to 13 bases. As DNA, the CDR3 is TGCGCCAGCAGCCAAGATCTTGGCGGAATTTACAATGAGCAGTTCTTC. Translation gives CASSQDLGGIYNEQFF.

V usage is TRBV29-1 and J usage is TRBJ1-1; D gene unclear. Trimming took 4 bases from V and 4 from J, leaving 13 bases between them. The length of the CDR3 is 13 residues. In germline, CDR1 is SQVTM, CDR2 ANQGSEA. The CDR3 sequence: CSVVLLEGTEAFF. The CDR3 DNA sequence: TGCAGCGTTGTTCTCCTAGAGGGCACTGAAGCTTTCTTT. Full variable domain (remainder filled in from reference TRBV29-1 and TRBJ1-1): SAVISQKPSRDICQRGTSLTIQCQVDSQVTMMFWYRQQPGQSLTLIATANQGSEATYESGFVIDKFPISRPNLTFSTLTVSNMSPEDSSIYLCSVVLLEGTEAFFGQGTRLTVV.

This chain connects TRBV6-5 to TRBJ1-1; 7 bases line up with TRBD1. The ends lost 3 bases at V and 7 bases at J; junction bases unmatched: 5. Germline CDR1 reads MNHEY; CDR2 reads SVGAGI. The CDR3 has 13 amino acids. CDR3 sequence reads: CASSYRGGGEAFF. The CDR3, as DNA: TGTGCCAGCAGTTATAGAGGGGGCGGTGAAGCTTTCTTT.

This clonotype was detected many times. The chain combines TRBV4-1 with TRBJ1-4, with TRBD1 matching 7 bases. The CDR3 loop spans 13 amino acids. CDR1 and CDR2 (germline): MGHRA, YSYEKL. The trim removed 4 bases at V and 7 bases at J, leaving 3 bases unmatched. CDR3 in DNA: TGCGCCAGCAGCCGTACAGGGGTTGAAAAACTGTTTTTT. This gives the protein CASSRTGVEKLFF.

In this sample, this clonotype turned up a few times. The chain joins TRBV5-1 to TRBJ2-4; D is ambiguous. The DNA end is more similar to TRBJ2-7, so the J call may be wrong. The CDR3 runs 15 residues. Germline values: CDR1 SGHRS, CDR2 YFSETQ. This chain's CDR3 is CASSLVTGSRYEQYF. Written as DNA, the CDR3 is TGCGCCAGCAGCTTGGTAACCGGCTCTAGGTACGAGCAGTACTTC.

This clonotype has only one observation. This rearrangement joins TRBV7-2 to TRBJ2-3; D is ambiguous. Germline CDR1 reads SGHTA; CDR2 reads FQGNSA. This CDR3 contains 13 residues. V gave up 8 bases and J gave up 5 bases, with 14 bases separating them. The CDR3 DNA sequence: TGTGCCAGCGGGGTCAGAGCCGGAGATACGCAGTATTTT. Encoded protein: CASGVRAGDTQYF. The whole variable domain, remainder taken from reference TRBV7-2 and TRBJ2-3, is GAGVSQSPSNKVTEKGKDVELRCDPISGHTALYWYRQSLGQGLEFLIYFQGNSAPDKSGLPSDRFSAERTGGSVSTLTIQRTQQEDSAVYLCASGVRAGDTQYFGPGTRLTVL.

The chain employs TRBV7-3 and TRBJ2-3; D call uncertain. From germline, CDR1 is SGHTA and CDR2 FQGTGA. This CDR3 is 13 amino acids long. V lost 3 bases to trimming and J lost 7 bases, with 11 bases between them. The CDR3 loop reads CASSFTAPNTQYF. The CDR3, as DNA: TGTGCCAGCAGCTTTACGGCCCCCAATACGCAGTATTTT.

The rearrangement joins TRBV5-1 to TRBJ2-4, with D unclear. The J call may not be correct, given that the DNA end is closer to TRBJ2-7. The CDR3 is 13 residues long. The germline V gene encodes CDR1 SGHRS and CDR2 YFSETQ. The CDR3 DNA follows: TGCGCCAGCAGCTTGGAACATATCTACGAGCAGTACTTC. Residues: CASSLEHIYEQYF.

The chain employs TRBV2 and TRBJ2-1; D unresolved. V was pared by 0 bases and J by 0 bases, with 6 bases between. The germline V gene encodes CDR1 SNHLY and CDR2 FYNNEI. The CDR3 is 15 amino acids. In nucleotides, the CDR3 is TGTGCCAGCAGTGAAGCACGGCCCTCCTACAATGAGCAGTTCTTC. It translates to CASSEARPSYNEQFF.

The V and J genes are TRBV9 and TRBJ1-2, with D possibly TRBD1 on 5 matching bases. Germline V gives CDR1 SGDLS, CDR2 YYNGEE. Between the trimmed V and J ends, which lost 0 bases and 6 bases, there was a span of 9 bases. The length of the CDR3 is 13 residues. CDR3 region: CASSVGGTDGYTF. The CDR3 bases are TGTGCCAGCAGCGTAGGAGGGACTGATGGCTACACCTTC.

This clonotype was seen more than once but under ten times. V gene TRBV12-3 or TRBV12-4 combines with J gene TRBJ2-7; TRBD1 is a possible D gene (5 bases). Trimming removed 7 bases at V and 2 bases at J, with 15 bases between. The CDR3 is 14 residues long. CDR3: CASTGQGHAYEQYF. For the CDR3, the DNA is TGTGCCAGCACCGGGCAGGGCCATGCCTACGAGCAGTACTTC.

J is TRBJ2-3 and V is TRBV6-2 or TRBV6-3; 12 bases fit TRBD2. Germline CDR1 is MNHEY and CDR2 is SVGEGT. Trimming removed 4 bases from V and 4 bases from J; junction bases left unmatched: 9. The CDR3 consists of 17 residues. The CDR3 DNA reads as TGTGCCAGCAGTTCTCCCTTGACTAGCGGGGGTTCAGATACGCAGTATTTT. This encodes CASSSPLTSGGSDTQYF.

The rearrangement uses TRBV3-1 and TRBJ1-1, with D possibly being TRBD1 (6 bases). In germline, CDR1 is LGHDT, CDR2 YNNKEL (reference sequence). This CDR3 is 13 amino acids long. Trimming removed 5 bases from V and 3 bases from J, with 10 bases in between. The DNA of the CDR3 is TGTGCCAGCAGCGAAAAGGGGGACACTGAAGCTTTCTTT. It encodes CASSEKGDTEAFF.

This clonotype was detected many times. The V call is TRBV7-2, the J call TRBJ2-3, with D maybe TRBD1 (6 bases). The V gene's germline CDR1 is SGHTA and CDR2 FQGNSA. The ends were cut back, 3 bases at V and 2 bases at J, with 15 bases in the middle. This CDR3 is built from 16 residues. The CDR3 reads CASSLLVGTNTDTQYF. CDR3 nucleotides: TGTGCCAGCAGCTTGTTGGTCGGGACAAACACAGATACGCAGTATTTT.

The chain employs TRBV6-2 or TRBV6-3 and TRBJ2-5; D gene uncertain. Trimming pared 2 bases from V and 0 bases from J, leaving 4 bases between. Looked up from germline, CDR1 is MNHEY and CDR2 is SVGEGT. The CDR3 spans 13 residues. The CDR3 here is CASSYAYQETQYF. DNA of the CDR3: TGTGCCAGCAGTTACGCGTACCAAGAGACCCAGTACTTC.

In its sample, this clonotype was seen a few times. The chain is built from TRBV28 and TRBJ2-7, with D possibly being TRBD1 (6 bases). The V end lost 7 bases, the J end lost 4 bases, and 14 bases lay between the germline ends. The CDR3 extends over 13 amino acids. Germline V gives CDR1 MDHEN, CDR2 SYDVKM. As DNA, the CDR3 is TGTGCCAGCATAGAACGAGGACAGTACGAGCAGTACTTC. Its translation is CASIERGQYEQYF.

The chain couples TRBV4-1 to TRBJ1-1; 7 positions match TRBD1. Unmatched junction bases numbered 5, after V lost 5 bases and J lost 5 bases. Germline V gene data show CDR1 as MGHRA and CDR2 as YSYEKL. CDR3 length: 13 amino acids. This CDR3 reads CASSSDRETEAFF. CDR3 bases: TGCGCCAGCAGCTCCGACAGGGAGACTGAAGCTTTCTTT.

This sequence joins TRBV5-1 and TRBJ2-5; 11 nucleotides line up with TRBD2. CDR3 length equals 14 residues. The germline gives CDR1 SGHRS, CDR2 YFSETQ. V gave up 3 bases and J gave up 7 bases; unmatched junction bases: 5. The CDR3 DNA reads as TGCGCCAGCAGCTACGCCGGGACTAGCGGGACCCAGTACTTC. Translated, it gives CASSYAGTSGTQYF.

The chain joins TRBV27 to TRBJ2-1; D not certain. The V end lost 7 bases, the J end lost 4 bases, and 17 bases lay between the germline ends. Germline loops: CDR1 MNHEY, CDR2 SMNVEV (reference sequence). This CDR3 contains 15 residues. CDR3 DNA sequence: TGTGCCAGCAACCCGCTTGGGTCCTTTTACAATGAGCAGTTCTTC. As protein: CASNPLGSFYNEQFF.

The chain combines TRBV6-1 with TRBJ2-7; 8 nucleotides match TRBD1. This CDR3 has 15 residues. Unmatched junction bases numbered 10, after V lost 6 bases and J lost 3 bases. Germline CDR1 and CDR2: MNHNS and SASEGT. The CDR3 coding sequence is TGTGCCAGCAGAACCATCCGGGACAGGTGCTACGAGCAGTACTTC. Encoded protein: CASRTIRDRCYEQYF.

The gene calls are TRBV20-1 and TRBJ2-4; 7 bases match TRBD1. The germline V gene encodes CDR1 DFQATT and CDR2 SNEGSKA (reference sequence). V shed 0 bases, J shed 0 bases, and the junction held 11 bases outside the gene matches. CDR3 size: 18 residues. DNA of the CDR3: TGCAGTGCTAGAGATCGGGCACGGGACAGCTTAGCCAAAAACATTCAGTACTTC. Translation: CSARDRARDSLAKNIQYF.

This clonotype was seen a handful of times. This chain joins TRBV7-2 and TRBJ2-5; 7 bases map to TRBD1. The CDR3 length is 17 residues. Germline V lookup: CDR1 SGHTA, CDR2 FQGNSA. Trimming at V came to 1 base and at J to 5 bases, leaving 13 bases not matched to a gene. The CDR3 region has the DNA TGTGCCAGCAGCTTAGTTCCGGCACAGGGGTCGGTGGAGACCCAGTACTTC. Protein sequence: CASSLVPAQGSVETQYF.

The chain carries TRBV12-3 or TRBV12-4 and TRBJ2-5; 11 positions agree with TRBD2. The junction had 5 bases not matched to a gene; V was cut back by 3 bases and J by 5 bases. The CDR3 extends over 15 amino acids. The CDR3 reads CASSFSGGARETQYF. CDR3 nucleotides: TGTGCCAGCAGTTTTAGCGGGGGGGCTCGGGAGACCCAGTACTTC.

The chain couples TRBV29-1 to TRBJ2-5; D not certain. Matching the DNA end better, TRBJ2-7 makes the J call doubtful. The CDR3 covers 10 residues. Per the germline V gene, CDR1 is SQVTM and CDR2 is ANQGSEA. The CDR3 DNA reads TGCAGCGCGAAGGAGTACGAGCAGTACTTC. It codes for CSAKEYEQYF.

This clonotype was counted only a few times. This chain connects TRBV20-1 to TRBJ1-2; D is ambiguous. Germline CDR1 and CDR2: DFQATT and SNEGSKA (reference sequence). CDR3 length equals 15 residues. V was pared by 5 bases and J by 5 bases, with 21 bases between. CDR3 region: CSAPSSRAKGYGYTF. CDR3 nucleotides: TGCAGTGCTCCCTCTTCACGGGCTAAGGGTTATGGCTACACCTTC.

Here the CDR3 DNA reads TGTGCCAGCAGTCGCTATCGGGACACCTCCTACGAGCAGTACTTC. It is translated as CASSRYRDTSYEQYF. The rearrangement joins TRBV3-1 to TRBJ2-7; possible D gene TRBD1, 6 bases. Trimming shortened V by 6 bases and J by 0 bases, and 15 bases separated the two germline ends. The CDR3 spans 15 residues. From germline, CDR1 is LGHDT and CDR2 YNNKEL (reference sequence).

The CDR3 loop reads CATSDWTGDDYGYTF. The CDR3 DNA reads as TGTGCCACCAGTGATTGGACAGGGGACGACTATGGCTACACCTTC. The V gene is TRBV24-1, the J gene TRBJ1-2, with 9 bases aligning to TRBD1. Germline lookup yields CDR1 KGHDR and CDR2 SFDVKD. V lost 2 bases, J lost 3 bases, and 3 bases stayed unmatched. The CDR3 is made up of 15 amino acids.

The chain is built from TRBV2 and TRBJ1-4, with D perhaps TRBD1 (5 bases). V was clipped by 2 bases and J by 0 bases, with 7 bases between them. The CDR3 sequence is 15 residues long. Per germline, CDR1 SNHLY and CDR2 FYNNEI. CDR3 amino acids: CASSEQGATNEKLFF. The CDR3 DNA reads as TGTGCCAGCAGTGAACAGGGTGCAACTAATGAAAAACTGTTTTTT.

This clonotype was recorded a few times. The V gene is TRBV7-2, the J gene TRBJ1-4; D is possibly TRBD1 (6 bases). Germline V gives CDR1 SGHTA, CDR2 FQGNSA. Deletions cut 7 bases from V and 5 bases from J, with 20 bases between. The CDR3 contains 16 residues. The CDR3 loop reads CASTPGVQGENEKLFF. The CDR3 nucleotides are TGTGCCAGCACCCCCGGGGTACAGGGAGAGAATGAAAAACTGTTTTTT.